This T cell receptor (beta chain) was retrieved from a study of shared clonotypes between healthy human individuals. The data were produced by immunoSEQ multiplex PCR, yet TCRdb's version contains in-frame clones alone and is incomplete. The sample contains about 530,000 clones, 90% to 96% of which appear only once. The CDR3 length is 11 residues. V lost 5 bases, J lost 6 bases, and 6 bases lay in between. Per germline, CDR1 MDHEN and CDR2 SYDVKM. This clone was seen only once. This specimen includes other DNA sequences encoding the same CDR3. The sequence came from a woman aged 25 to 39 in good health. The source material was naive CD4+ T cells sorted from blood. Stated subset: CD45RA+ positively selected. V usage is TRBV28 and J usage is TRBJ2-3; no clear D. The CDR3 DNA reads as TGTGCCAGCAGTCCACGGGATACGCAGTATTTT. Protein sequence: CASSPRDTQYF. Full variable domain (missing parts from reference TRBV28 and TRBJ2-3): DVKVTQSSRYLVKRTGEKVFLECVQDMDHENMFWYRQDPGLGLRLIYFSYDVKMKEKGDIPEGYSVSREKKERFSLILESASTNQTSMYLCASSPRDTQYFGPGTRLTVL.